Listed below are T cell receptor beta chains from one sample, sequenced in a study of blood T cell repertoires in COVID-19. The protocol was immunoSEQ multiplex PCR, while the TCRdb copy is restricted to in-frame clones and leaves out a portion. This table has 150,000 to 170,000 clones, about four fifths appearing once. Sequenced sample: peripheral blood. The receptor source for this set is a woman aged 60-75 years with acute or convalescent COVID-19. The conserved cysteine and the conserved F or W are not part of the CDR3 here.

j_gene,v_gene,CDR3aa
TRBJ2-6,TRBV9,ASSGRTSGGSGANVLT
TRBJ1-5,TRBV28,ASSLIDRGNQPQH
TRBJ1-6,TRBV5-6,ASTPYQGGSPLH
TRBJ1-1,TRBV3-1/TRBV3-2,ASSPFGSREGGTEAF
TRBJ1-5,TRBV2,ASDKGDQPQH
TRBJ1-1,TRBV18,ASSPNAGSLNWNTEAF
TRBJ2-1,TRBV18,ASSPRQGVLYNEQF
TRBJ1-6,TRBV7-3,ASSLSTGDYNSPLH
TRBJ2-1,TRBV6-5,ASSPPGSLVNEQF
TRBJ1-5,TRBV6-1,ASSETPRGSDQPQH
TRBJ1-2,TRBV5-1,ASSSGDHGYT
TRBJ1-4,TRBV24-1,ATSDPRQDATNEKLF
TRBJ2-5,TRBV5-1,ASSPDGQVGGTQY
TRBJ1-3,TRBV5-1,ASSQGVTGSGNTIY
TRBJ2-5,TRBV5-1,ASSPGRPGETQY
TRBJ2-3,TRBV6-1,ASSEVLAGGTDTQY
TRBJ2-7,TRBV19,ASSIDIYRYEQY
TRBJ1-6,TRBV6-5,ASSYYLASRSPLH
TRBJ2-5,TRBV7-6,ASSFAGGLQETQY
TRBJ1-4,TRBV29-1,SVRDKTTNEKLF
TRBJ1-3,TRBV10-2,ASSSTGVGGNTIY
TRBJ1-5,TRBV27,ASSPNSGSVGPQH
TRBJ1-5,TRBV6-1,ASSEAMTVLNQPQH
TRBJ1-2,TRBV7-2,ASSQLNYGYT
TRBJ1-1,TRBV18,ASSPGQGQTEAF
TRBJ1-2,TRBV5-5,ASSNSGTDYGYT
TRBJ1-1,TRBV15,ATSRFGQGRGNTEAF
TRBJ1-4,TRBV5-1,ASSLGTGWTEKLF